Listed below are T cell receptor beta chains from one sample, sequenced in a study of blood T cell repertoires in COVID-19. Produced via immunoSEQ multiplex PCR; TCRdb's table is partial and in-frame only. The sample lists around 340,000 clones; 88% were seen once. The sequenced sample was PBMCs or T cells enriched from blood (not recorded which). These receptors were collected from a woman younger than 45 who had been exposed to COVID-19. The CDR3 runs from the conserved cysteine through the conserved F or W. A D gene is named only where the DNA matches it firmly. Clone size is not always given. Where it is, it says once, few, many or a class for expanded clones.

D	V	J	size	DNA	CDR3
NA	TRBV7-3	TRBJ2-3	NA	TGTGCCAGCAGCTCCCGGACAGGCGGGGTGACAGATACGCAGTATTTT	CASSSRTGGVTDTQYF
NA	TRBV29-1	TRBJ2-5	NA	TGCAGCGTTGTGGCCTCCCAAGAGACCCAGTACTTC	CSVVASQETQYF
NA	TRBV12-5	TRBJ2-7	NA	TGTGCTAGTGGTTTGTGGGCGTCGAACGAGCAGTACTTC	CASGLWASNEQYF
TRBD1	TRBV9	TRBJ2-5	NA	TGTGCCAGCAGCGTAGTAACAGGGGCTGGAGAGACCCAGTACTTC	CASSVVTGAGETQYF
TRBD1	TRBV4-2	TRBJ1-2	few	TGTGCCAGCAGCCAAGACGGAGGGACAGGTGCTAACTATGGCTACACCTTC	CASSQDGGTGANYGYTF
NA	TRBV2	TRBJ2-5	once	TGTGCCAGCATAGTTGAAGGGAGGACCTCCCAAGAGACCCAGTACTTC	CASIVEGRTSQETQYF
NA	TRBV29-1	TRBJ2-4	NA	TGCAGCGTCGCCCTATTAGCCAAAAACATTCAGTACTTC	CSVALLAKNIQYF
NA	TRBV5-1	TRBJ2-7	NA	TGCGCCAGCAGCCCCCCGGGACTCTTCTACGAGCAGTACTTC	CASSPPGLFYEQYF
TRBD1	TRBV27	TRBJ1-2	many	TGTGCCAGCGACAGGGCTAACTATGGCTACACCTTC	CASDRANYGYTF
TRBD1	TRBV19	TRBJ2-2	NA	TGTGCCAGCACGCCACAGGGGACCGGGGCCGGGGAGCTGTTTTTT	CASTPQGTGAGELFF
TRBD1	TRBV7-9	TRBJ1-2	NA	TGTGCCAGCAGCTTAGTGGCCCCATCGGACAGGAGAGCTAACTATGGCTACACCTTC	CASSLVAPSDRRANYGYTF
NA	TRBV19	TRBJ2-2	NA	TGTGCCAGTAGTATATTACGGGGGATGAACACCGGGGAGCTGTTTTTT	CASSILRGMNTGELFF
TRBD1	TRBV10-3	TRBJ1-2	NA	TGTGCCATCAGGACCATGACAGGGGGAGCGGGCGGCTACACCTTC	CAIRTMTGGAGGYTF
NA	TRBV27	TRBJ2-7	NA	TGTGCCAGCAGTGTACAGGGAGGGGGAGACTACGAGCAGTACTTC	CASSVQGGGDYEQYF
NA	TRBV11-3	TRBJ1-1	NA	TGTGCCAGCAGCTTAGAACGCAGTGAAGCTTTCTTT	CASSLERSEAFF
NA	TRBV9	TRBJ1-6	NA	TGTGCCAGCAGCGTAGAACGGGAATATAATTCACCCCTCCACTTT	CASSVEREYNSPLHF
NA	TRBV28	TRBJ2-7	NA	TGTGCCAGCAGTTTATGGACAGGCAACGAGCAGTACTTC	CASSLWTGNEQYF
TRBD2	TRBV30	TRBJ2-1	NA	TGTGCCTGGGAGACAGGGGTTTGGTCTAGCGGGAGGGTAAACAATGAGCAGTTCTTC	CAWETGVWSSGRVNNEQFF
TRBD1	TRBV3-1/TRBV3-2	TRBJ2-3	few	TGTGCCAGCAAAGGATTCCAGGGGGGCACAGATACGCAGTATTTT	CASKGFQGGTDTQYF
TRBD1	TRBV7-9	TRBJ2-3	NA	TGTGCCAGCAGCTTAGGCGGACAGGGCACAGATACGCAGTATTTT	CASSLGGQGTDTQYF
TRBD1	TRBV29-1	TRBJ2-1	NA	TGCAGCGTTGGAGGTGGGGGACAGTTTCACAATGAGCAGTTCTTC	CSVGGGGQFHNEQFF
NA	TRBV19	TRBJ2-1	once	TGTGCCAGTAGTATAACCGGCTACAATGAGCAGTTCTTC	CASSITGYNEQFF
NA	TRBV29-1	TRBJ2-1	NA	TGCAGCGTAGGCCCCGGGACTCCCTACAATGAGCAGTTCTTC	CSVGPGTPYNEQFF
NA	TRBV28	TRBJ2-1	once	TGTGCCAGCAAATTGGGGACTAATGAGCAGTTCTTC	CASKLGTNEQFF
TRBD1	TRBV6-5	TRBJ1-2	NA	TGTGCCAGCAGACTACCCGGGACAGGGCATGGCTACACCTTC	CASRLPGTGHGYTF
NA	TRBV25-1	TRBJ2-2	NA	TGTGCCAGCAGTGAATATCAGCTAGCCGGGGGCGGGGAGCTGTTTTTT	CASSEYQLAGGGELFF